Shown below are 16 T cell receptor beta chains from a single sample sequenced in a study of shared clonotypes between healthy human individuals. Profiling relied on immunoSEQ multiplex PCR, and the TCRdb table lists in-frame clones only, not all of them. The repertoire holds millions of clones, 90% to 95% seen once, with more than 0.1% in the top ten. Sequencing was done on a sample of naive CD4+ T cells sorted from blood. The subset here: CD45RA+ positively selected. These receptors were taken from a man between 18 and 29 years old in good health.

The chain uses TRBV19 and TRBJ2-1; 7 nucleotides agree with TRBD2. Per the germline V gene, CDR1 is LNHDA and CDR2 is SQIVND (reference sequence). V shed 4 bases and J 7 bases; nucleotides not matched to a gene: 13. This CDR3 is 16 amino acids long. The CDR3 here is CASSNPRGEGGNEQFF. CDR3 nucleotides: TGTGCCAGTAGTAACCCCCGGGGGGAGGGAGGGAATGAGCAGTTCTTC.

V usage is TRBV7-9 and J usage is TRBJ1-2; D uncertain. The CDR3 has 16 residues. The germline V gene has CDR1 SEHNR and CDR2 FQNEAQ (reference sequence). The germline V and J ends were trimmed by 0 bases and 2 bases, with 13 bases remaining between them. In DNA, the CDR3 is TGTGCCAGCAGCTTAGCCCACGGCAGAGAGAACTATGGCTACACCTTC. This encodes CASSLAHGRENYGYTF.

The chain links TRBV15 to TRBJ2-5, with 11 bases identical to TRBD1. V shed 3 bases, J shed 7 bases, and the junction held 13 bases outside the gene matches. Germline-derived CDR1 and CDR2 are LNHNV and YYDKDF (reference sequence). The CDR3 is made up of 17 amino acids. The CDR3 DNA follows: TGTGCCACCAGCAGTGCCGTTCGGACAGGGGGCGAGGTGACCCAGTACTTC. It codes for CATSSAVRTGGEVTQYF. The variable domain in full, completed from reference TRBV15 and TRBJ2-5, reads DAMVIQNPRYQVTQFGKPVTLSCSQTLNHNVMYWYQQKSSQAPKLLFHYYDKDFNNEADTPDNFQSRRPNTSFCFLDIRSPGLGDTAMYLCATSSAVRTGGEVTQYFGPGTRLLVL.

The chain employs TRBV11-2 and TRBJ1-2; D is unresolved. With 0 bases removed from V and 2 bases from J, the gap between germline ends came to 10 bases. The CDR3 totals 15 residues. The germline V gene has CDR1 SGHAT and CDR2 FQNNGV. The CDR3 here is CASSLDRPTNYGYTF. CDR3 DNA sequence: TGTGCCAGCAGCTTAGACCGGCCGACCAACTATGGCTACACCTTC.

To note about this clone: A much larger clone lies a single base off, so this may be a read error. The chain couples TRBV5-6 to TRBJ2-5; D not certain. The CDR3 consists of 11 residues. V shed 0 bases and J shed 5 bases, with 2 bases lying between them. CDR1 and CDR2 (germline): SGHDT, YYEEEE. CDR3 residues: CASSLDETQYF. The CDR3 DNA is TGTGCCAGCAGCTTGGATGAGACCCAGTACTTC. The full variable domain, rest sourced from reference TRBV5-6 and TRBJ2-5, is DAGVTQSPTHLIKTRGQQVTLRCSPKSGHDTVSWYQQALGQGPQFIFQYYEEEERQRGNFPDRFSGHQFPNYSSELNVNALLLGDSALYLCASSLDETQYFGPGTRLLVL.

The gene calls are TRBV6-6 and TRBJ1-1; 7 nucleotides line up with TRBD1. Trimming removed 5 bases from V and 12 bases from J; junction bases left unmatched: 18. The germline V gene has CDR1 MNHNY and CDR2 SVGAGI (reference sequence). The CDR3 has 15 amino acids. CDR3 amino acids: CASSPRTGEGSGSFF. The CDR3 region has the DNA TGTGCCAGCAGTCCACGGACAGGAGAGGGTTCTGGATCTTTCTTT.

The chain recombines TRBV5-1 with TRBJ2-5; D is uncertain. The length of the CDR3 is 14 residues. Trimming pared 5 bases from V and 4 bases from J, leaving 15 bases between. From germline, CDR1 is SGHRS and CDR2 YFSETQ. CDR3: CASRRHLSAETQYF. The CDR3 DNA sequence: TGCGCCAGCAGGAGGCACTTAAGTGCAGAGACCCAGTACTTC.

The J gene is TRBJ1-5, the V gene TRBV19; TRBD1 matches 7 bases. J lost 6 bases, V lost 3 bases, and 5 bases had no gene match. This CDR3 region has 14 residues. Per the germline V gene, CDR1 is LNHDA and CDR2 is SQIVND (reference sequence). The CDR3 region has the DNA TGTGCCAGTAGTATCTTAGGGGGCGGTCAGCCCCAGCATTTT. It encodes CASSILGGGQPQHF.

The chain recombines TRBV6-6 with TRBJ1-4; D perhaps matches TRBD1 (5 bases). The germline V and J ends were trimmed by 4 bases and 8 bases, with 14 bases remaining between them. The germline V gene encodes CDR1 MNHNY and CDR2 SVGAGI (reference sequence). The CDR3 length is 14 residues. CDR3 in amino acids: CASSFEGWGEKLFF. In DNA, the CDR3 is TGTGCCAGCAGTTTCGAAGGCTGGGGGGAAAAACTGTTTTTT.

The V call is TRBV5-4, the J call TRBJ1-1; D is ambiguous. V lost 4 bases and J 0 bases, leaving 13 bases between the germline ends. The germline CDR1 and CDR2 sequences are SGHNT and YYREEE (reference sequence). The CDR3 is made up of 15 amino acids. Here the CDR3 DNA reads TGTGCCAGCAGCCCCCCTGGGAGTCTGAACACTGAAGCTTTCTTT. Protein sequence: CASSPPGSLNTEAFF.

This clone was recorded only once. The chain carries TRBV5-4 and TRBJ2-3; TRBD2 matches 11 bases. Trimming at V came to 4 bases and at J to 4 bases, leaving 5 bases not matched to a gene. The CDR3 spans 15 residues. In germline, CDR1 is SGHNT, CDR2 YYREEE (reference sequence). The DNA of the CDR3 is TGTGCCAGCAGCCCTCCGGGACTAGCGGCAGATACGCAGTATTTT. It yields the protein CASSPPGLAADTQYF. Drawing the rest from reference TRBV5-4 and TRBJ2-3, the complete variable domain is ETGVTQSPTHLIKTRGQQVTLRCSSQSGHNTVSWYQQALGQGPQFIFQYYREEENGRGNFPPRFSGLQFPNYSSELNVNALELDDSALYLCASSPPGLAADTQYFGPGTRLTVL.

The chain combines TRBV5-4 with TRBJ2-5; no clear D gene. The CDR3 is made up of 13 amino acids. The V end was cut by 2 bases, the J end by 4 bases, with 9 bases between. Germline V gives CDR1 SGHNT, CDR2 YYREEE (reference sequence). This chain's CDR3 is CASSFDPGETQYF. Here the CDR3 DNA reads TGTGCCAGCAGCTTTGACCCCGGAGAGACCCAGTACTTC.

This chain joins TRBV9 and TRBJ2-1, with D perhaps assigned TRBD1 or TRBD2 (5 bases each). Trimming removed 1 base from V and 1 base from J, with 9 bases in between. This CDR3 is 15 amino acids long. The germline CDR1 and CDR2 sequences are SGDLS and YYNGEE. The CDR3: CASSVWGSSYNEQFF. The CDR3 DNA reads as TGTGCCAGCAGCGTATGGGGGTCTTCCTACAATGAGCAGTTCTTC.

The gene calls are TRBV4-2 and TRBJ1-5; 8 positions agree with TRBD1. This CDR3 contains 18 residues. V shed 0 bases, J shed 4 bases, and the junction held 11 bases outside the gene matches. Germline-derived CDR1 and CDR2 are LGHNA and YNFKEQ. CDR3 sequence: CASSQERVGQGGNQPQHF. The CDR3 coding sequence is TGTGCCAGCAGCCAAGAGAGGGTCGGACAGGGAGGGAATCAGCCCCAGCATTTT.

V and J are TRBV30 and TRBJ2-3; 9 bases match TRBD1. The CDR3 runs to 14 residues. Looked up from germline, CDR1 is GTSNPN and CDR2 is SVGIG (reference sequence). The trim removed 5 bases at V and 6 bases at J, leaving 9 bases unmatched. The CDR3 sequence: CAWGSGTGFDTQYF. The DNA for the CDR3 is TGTGCCTGGGGCTCCGGGACAGGGTTCGATACGCAGTATTTT.

The chain is built from TRBV30 and TRBJ1-4, with 7 bases matching TRBD1. The germline V gene has CDR1 GTSNPN and CDR2 SVGIG (reference sequence). Trimming removed 0 bases from V and 5 bases from J; junction bases left unmatched: 9. CDR3 length equals 16 residues. CDR3 region: CAWSVQGLGANEKLFF. The CDR3 DNA is TGTGCCTGGAGTGTACAGGGGCTGGGGGCGAATGAAAAACTGTTTTTT.